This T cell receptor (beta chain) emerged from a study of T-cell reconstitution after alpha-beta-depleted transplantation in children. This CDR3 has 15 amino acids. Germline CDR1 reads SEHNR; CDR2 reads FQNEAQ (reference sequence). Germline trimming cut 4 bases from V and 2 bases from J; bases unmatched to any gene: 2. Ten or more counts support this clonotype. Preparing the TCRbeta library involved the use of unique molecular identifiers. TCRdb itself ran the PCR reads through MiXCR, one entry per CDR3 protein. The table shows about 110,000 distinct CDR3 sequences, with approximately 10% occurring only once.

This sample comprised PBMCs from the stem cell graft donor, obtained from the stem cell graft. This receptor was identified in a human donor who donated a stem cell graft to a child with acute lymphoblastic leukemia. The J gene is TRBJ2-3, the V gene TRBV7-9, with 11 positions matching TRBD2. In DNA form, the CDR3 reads TGTGCCAGCAGCTCGACTAGCGGGACCACAGATACGCAGTATTTT. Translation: CASSSTSGTTDTQYF.